These T cell receptor beta chains were read from a single sample in a study of Tregs in tolerant kidney transplant recipients. Libraries were prepared by immunoSEQ multiplex PCR; TCRdb keeps only in-frame clonotypes and omits some of them. In the table there are approximately 90,000 clones, approximately 90% of which are singletons. Source material: CD8+ T cells from blood. The receptors originated from a human donor in good health. Each CDR3 is given with its conserved first and last residue. A D gene is named only where the DNA matches it firmly. The listing skips clone size in some rows; elsewhere it reads once, few, many or a size class.

d_call,cdr3_length,j_call,clone_size,v_call,cdr3_nt,cdr3_aa
NA,16,TRBJ2-1,NA,TRBV6-5,TGTGCCAGCAGTTCCTTTAGCGCCAGCTCCTACAATGAGCAGTTCTTC,CASSSFSASSYNEQFF
NA,16,TRBJ2-7,NA,TRBV29-1,TGCAGCGTTGAAGTTCCCGCCCCAAAGGCGCCCTACGAGCAGTACTTC,CSVEVPAPKAPYEQYF
NA,15,TRBJ1-5,few,TRBV9,TGTGCCAGCAGCGTTGGGGCTGGTGGGGATCAGCCCCAGCATTTT,CASSVGAGGDQPQHF
TRBD2,16,TRBJ2-7,NA,TRBV7-3,TGTGCCAGCAGCCCGGTGGAAGCGGGGGCCCCCTACGAGCAGTACTTC,CASSPVEAGAPYEQYF
NA,12,TRBJ2-7,NA,TRBV29-1,TGCAGCGCCATAGGAGGTTCCTACGAGCAGTACTTC,CSAIGGSYEQYF
NA,12,TRBJ2-7,many,TRBV11-2,TGTGCCAGCAGCCCCAACGGGGACGAGCAGTACTTC,CASSPNGDEQYF
NA,11,TRBJ1-1,NA,TRBV19,TGTGCCAGTAGTATGGCAGGAGAAGCTTTCTTT,CASSMAGEAFF
NA,13,TRBJ1-6,NA,TRBV10-1,TGCGCCAGCAGTGAGGGCAGACATTCACCCCTCCACTTT,CASSEGRHSPLHF
TRBD2,19,TRBJ2-3,NA,TRBV15,TGTGCCACCAGCAGGTATAGCGGGGGCCTGGGGAGTAGCACAGATACGCAGTATTTT,CATSRYSGGLGSSTDTQYF
NA,15,TRBJ1-2,NA,TRBV13,TGTGCCAGCAGCTCCAATCTCAGGGACATCTATGGCTACACCTTC,CASSSNLRDIYGYTF
TRBD2,15,TRBJ2-7,NA,TRBV11-2,TGTGCCAGCAGCGCTACTAGCGGGAGTTCCTACGAGCAGTACTTC,CASSATSGSSYEQYF
NA,14,TRBJ2-3,NA,TRBV6-1,TGTGCCAGCAGTGAATCCCCCTCTCCAGATACGCAGTATTTT,CASSESPSPDTQYF
NA,15,TRBJ2-7,NA,TRBV10-3,TGTGCCATCAGTAGGGGGGACAGTTCCACGTACGAGCAGTACTTC,CAISRGDSSTYEQYF
NA,15,TRBJ1-1,once,TRBV10-1,TGCGCCAGCAGTTCCTTGCGGCAGGGCGGCACTGAAGCTTTCTTT,CASSSLRQGGTEAFF
NA,13,TRBJ2-1,NA,TRBV19,TGTGCCAGTAGTATTTCCGGGAGCAATGAGCAGTTCTTC,CASSISGSNEQFF
NA,14,TRBJ2-7,NA,TRBV10-3,TGTGCCATCAGTGAGGGGACTCTTGGCTACGAGCAGTACTTC,CAISEGTLGYEQYF
NA,14,TRBJ2-5,NA,TRBV19,TGTGCCAGTAGTATTCGAGGCAGGTCTGAGACCCAGTACTTC,CASSIRGRSETQYF
NA,13,TRBJ1-5,NA,TRBV4-1,TGCGCCAGCAGCCAACTTTCAGGACATTCCCAGCATTTT,CASSQLSGHSQHF
TRBD1,14,TRBJ2-2,NA,TRBV6-1,TGTGCCAGCAGTTTCGGACAGGGCACCGGGGAGCTGTTTTTT,CASSFGQGTGELFF
NA,15,TRBJ1-5,NA,TRBV6-6,TGTGCCAGCAGTTACGGGCAGGGGTACAATCAGCCCCAGCATTTT,CASSYGQGYNQPQHF
NA,13,TRBJ1-6,NA,TRBV14,TGTGCCAGCAGCCAAGTCATAAATTCACCCCTCCACTTT,CASSQVINSPLHF
TRBD2,16,TRBJ2-7,NA,TRBV7-8,TGTGCCAGCAGCTTGATCGGGAGGGTAAGCTCCTACGAGCAGTACTTC,CASSLIGRVSSYEQYF
NA,15,TRBJ2-3,NA,TRBV2,TGTGCCAGCAGTGAAGCGCCCGGGAGCTCAGATACGCAGTATTTT,CASSEAPGSSDTQYF
NA,14,TRBJ2-7,NA,TRBV4-1,TGCGCCAGCAGCCCTAGGGACCGCTCCTACGAGCAGTACTTC,CASSPRDRSYEQYF
TRBD2,15,TRBJ2-7,NA,TRBV18,TGTGCCAGCTCGCCTAGCGGGAGTGGGACCTACGAGCAGTACTTC,CASSPSGSGTYEQYF
NA,14,TRBJ1-2,NA,TRBV7-9,TGTGCCAGCAGCTTAATGGTCAGCTTATATGGCTACACCTTC,CASSLMVSLYGYTF
TRBD1,17,TRBJ1-1,NA,TRBV2,TGTGCCAGCAGTGAAGGGCGGCACCAGGGGGGGAACACTGAAGCTTTCTTT,CASSEGRHQGGNTEAFF
TRBD2,15,TRBJ2-7,NA,TRBV15,TGTGCCACCAGCAGAGATCGGCGGGAGCGACATGAGCAGTACTTC,CATSRDRRERHEQYF
NA,14,TRBJ1-1,NA,TRBV15,TGTGCCACAAGGTCACGGGGGGAGGACACTGAAGCTTTCTTT,CATRSRGEDTEAFF
TRBD1,14,TRBJ1-6,NA,TRBV6-5,TGTGCCAGCAGTCCCGCCCAGGGGGCTTCACCCCTCCACTTT,CASSPAQGASPLHF
NA,13,TRBJ1-1,NA,TRBV27,TGTGCCAGCAGTTTAGGGGGGAACACTGAAGCTTTCTTT,CASSLGGNTEAFF
TRBD1,13,TRBJ1-2,few,TRBV6-1,TGTGCCAGCGGGGACAGGGGAAACTATGGCTACACCTTC,CASGDRGNYGYTF
NA,13,TRBJ1-2,NA,TRBV4-2,TGTGCCAGCAGCCAAGATCGGGGGGATGGCTACACCTTC,CASSQDRGDGYTF
NA,12,TRBJ2-3,NA,TRBV29-1,TGCAGCGTTGAAGATCTTGGAGATACGCAGTATTTT,CSVEDLGDTQYF
NA,15,TRBJ2-2,NA,TRBV15,TGTGCCACCAGCAGAGCCCCTCGGGGACTCGGGGAGCTGTTTTTT,CATSRAPRGLGELFF
NA,13,TRBJ1-2,few,TRBV27,TGTGCCAGCAGTTTGAACCAGGGGTATGGCTACACCTTC,CASSLNQGYGYTF